This T cell receptor (beta chain) derives from a study of T cell responses to AZD1222 COVID-19 vaccine. Comments on this clone: Its antigen remains unknown.

Measured with immunoSEQ multiplex PCR; TCRdb has only the in-frame clones, and not every one. The data show over 100,000 clones, around 87% seen once. Study-wide results and caveats: Close to half of spike-specific TCRs reportedly recognize unmutated variant regions.

This sequence originates from an adult in good health. Source: peripheral blood, taken on day 0 of AZD1222 vaccination.

The CDR3 coding sequence is TGTGCCACCAGTGATCTTGTCCTCCGCGGGGACATGTTATACGAGCAGTACTTC. Translating it yields CATSDLVLRGDMLYEQYF. This chain joins TRBV24-1 and TRBJ2-7, with D possibly called TRBD1 or TRBD2 (6 bases each). There are 18 residues in the CDR3. Trimming shortened V by 3 bases and J by 4 bases, and 24 bases separated the two germline ends. Germline V gene sequence: CDR1 KGHDR, CDR2 SFDVKD.